Presented here are 29 T cell receptor beta chains from one specimen sequenced in a study of blood T cell repertoires in COVID-19. Generated by immunoSEQ multiplex PCR, the TCRdb table keeps only in-frame clones and is missing some. The sample consists of under 250,000 clones, approximately 89% of them appearing once. Sequencing was done on a sample of peripheral blood. Receptors originate from a woman aged 40 to 50 with acute or convalescent COVID-19.

The V and J genes are TRBV4-1 and TRBJ1-5; the D is unclear. Germline values: CDR1 MGHRA, CDR2 YSYEKL. This CDR3 comprises 16 residues. Trimming left V 3 bases short and J 2 bases short, with 14 bases between. In DNA, the CDR3 is TGCGCCAGCAGCCAGGAGGACGCCTATCGCAATCAGCCCCAGCATTTT. Its protein is CASSQEDAYRNQPQHF.

The genes are TRBV6-4 and TRBJ1-6; 7 bases line up with TRBD1. V was pared by 2 bases and J by 9 bases, with 1 base of the junction left unmatched. The CDR3 contains 13 residues. CDR1 and CDR2 (germline): MRHNA, SNTAGT. This chain's CDR3 is CASSDTGVSPLHF. The CDR3 DNA reads as TGTGCCAGCAGTGACACAGGGGTTTCACCCCTCCACTTT.

In this sample, this clone turned up a few times. This chain links TRBV30 with TRBJ1-6; possibly TRBD1 for D (5 bases). The CDR3 contains 14 residues. Trimming left V 0 bases short and J 7 bases short, with 10 bases between. The germline gives CDR1 GTSNPN, CDR2 SVGIG (reference sequence). The CDR3 region is CAWSVQVGNSPLHF. CDR3 nucleotide sequence: TGTGCCTGGAGTGTACAGGTCGGCAATTCACCCCTCCACTTT.

CDR3 sequence: CASSSLLGLVADNEQFF. In DNA form, the CDR3 reads TGTGCCAGCAGCTCCCTTTTAGGTCTAGTGGCGGACAATGAGCAGTTCTTC. The chain uses TRBV11-2 and TRBJ2-1; D unresolved. V shed 4 bases and J shed 5 bases, with 21 bases lying between them. Germline values: CDR1 SGHAT, CDR2 FQNNGV. This CDR3 has 17 residues.

V is TRBV2 and J is TRBJ1-1; 7 positions agree with TRBD1. From germline, CDR1 is SNHLY and CDR2 FYNNEI. The CDR3 is made up of 18 amino acids. J gave up 0 bases and V 5 bases, and 15 bases lay outside the gene matches. CDR3 region: CASSRLQGYGAMNTEAFF. In DNA form, the CDR3 reads TGTGCCAGCAGTAGGCTACAGGGGTACGGGGCCATGAACACTGAAGCTTTCTTT. The whole variable domain, remainder taken from reference TRBV2 and TRBJ1-1, is EPEVTQTPSHQVTQMGQEVILRCVPISNHLYFYWYRQILGQKVEFLVSFYNNEISEKSEIFDDQFSVERPDGSNFTLKIRSTKLEDSAMYFCASSRLQGYGAMNTEAFFGQGTRLTVV.

V usage is TRBV4-2 and J usage is TRBJ2-1; D call uncertain. The V gene lost 0 bases and the J gene lost 8 bases, with 8 bases spanning the gap. The CDR3 is 13 amino acids. Per the germline V gene, CDR1 is LGHNA and CDR2 is YNFKEQ. The CDR3 bases are TGTGCCAGCAGCCAAGACCCCGTTGATGAGCAGTTCTTC. It yields the protein CASSQDPVDEQFF.

The rearrangement uses TRBV5-4 and TRBJ1-2; 8 bases map to TRBD1. The CDR3 is 15 amino acids. Germline V gene data show CDR1 as SGHNT and CDR2 as YYREEE (reference sequence). The V and J ends lost 2 bases and 5 bases, in that order; junction bases with no gene match: 8. The CDR3 DNA is TGTGCCAGCAGCTTCGAACAGGGGGTATTTTATGGCTACACCTTC. Translation: CASSFEQGVFYGYTF.

The V gene is TRBV2, the J gene TRBJ2-4; 7 bases fit TRBD1. Germline values: CDR1 SNHLY, CDR2 FYNNEI. The CDR3 covers 14 residues. Trimming took 6 bases from V and 1 from J; bases not matched to a gene: 3. DNA for the CDR3: TGTGCCAGCAGCCCCAGGGGGGCCAAAAACATTCAGTACTTC. Protein product: CASSPRGAKNIQYF.

The chain employs TRBV4-1 and TRBJ2-7; the D is unclear. The CDR3 is 13 amino acids. CDR1 is MGHRA and CDR2 is YSYEKL in the germline V gene. V was clipped by 1 base and J by 1 base, with 5 bases between them. Written as DNA, the CDR3 is TGCGCCAGCAGCCAAGCAGCGTCCTACGAGCAGTACGTC. Translated, it gives CASSQAASYEQYV.

This chain joins TRBV24-1 and TRBJ1-4, with 8 nucleotides matching TRBD1. The V and J ends lost 2 bases and 3 bases, in that order; junction bases with no gene match: 4. From germline, CDR1 is KGHDR and CDR2 SFDVKD. The CDR3 is made up of 16 amino acids. CDR3: CATSDSGQGSNEKLFF. CDR3 sequence (DNA): TGTGCCACCAGTGATTCCGGACAGGGTTCTAATGAAAAACTGTTTTTT.

This sequence joins TRBV10-3 and TRBJ1-6; D is possibly TRBD1 (5 bases). In germline, CDR1 is ENHRY, CDR2 SYGVKD. The length of the CDR3 is 17 residues. Trimming pared 6 bases from V and 5 bases from J, leaving 20 bases between. Here the CDR3 DNA reads TGTGCCATCAGGCGGGGACCGCCCGGTGGGGATAATTCACCCCTCCACTTT. Translated: CAIRRGPPGGDNSPLHF.

This chain uses TRBV28 with TRBJ2-1; 8 nucleotides match TRBD2. This CDR3 has 16 residues. Germline CDR1 and CDR2: MDHEN and SYDVKM. V gave up 7 bases and J gave up 7 bases; unmatched junction bases: 15. CDR3 DNA: TGTGCCAGCACGGGGGGGGGCGCTGACTTCCCGAATGAGCAGTTCTTC. Its protein product is CASTGGGADFPNEQFF.

In its sample, this clone was seen once. The chain couples TRBV5-4 to TRBJ2-3, with TRBD2 matching over 8 bases. CDR1 and CDR2 from the germline V gene are SGHNT and YYREEE (reference sequence). The CDR3 is 15 residues long. J was trimmed by 5 bases and V by 2 bases; bases with no gene match: 7. The CDR3 coding sequence is TGTGCCAGCAGCTTTTCGGGGGGGGCAGTAGATACGCAGTATTTT. As protein: CASSFSGGAVDTQYF.

The chain couples TRBV9 to TRBJ2-5, with D perhaps TRBD2 (7 bases). This CDR3 has 14 amino acids. Trimming took 5 bases from V and 3 from J, leaving 14 bases between them. CDR1 and CDR2 (germline): SGDLS, YYNGEE. The CDR3 region is CASRGTGGEETQYF. The CDR3 bases are TGTGCCAGCAGGGGCACGGGGGGCGAAGAGACCCAGTACTTC. The full variable domain, in which reference TRBV9 and TRBJ2-5 provide the parts outside the CDR3, is DSGVTQTPKHLITATGQRVTLRCSPRSGDLSVYWYQQSLDQGLQFLIQYYNGEERAKGNILERFSAQQFPDLHSELNLSSLELGDSALYFCASRGTGGEETQYFGPGTRLLVL.

This clone was seen more than once but under ten times. The chain uses TRBV4-1 and TRBJ1-1; TRBD1 matches 7 bases. J lost 1 base, V lost 6 bases, and 5 bases had no gene match. The CDR3 is 14 amino acids. Germline lookup yields CDR1 MGHRA and CDR2 YSYEKL. CDR3 sequence: CASRPTGRNTEAFF. The CDR3 region has the DNA TGCGCCAGCAGGCCGACAGGGAGGAACACTGAAGCTTTCTTT.

V and J are TRBV5-8 and TRBJ2-6, with D maybe TRBD1 (5 bases). CDR1 SGHTS and CDR2 YDEGEE come from the germline V gene. Between the trimmed V and J ends, which lost 3 bases and 2 bases, there was a span of 12 bases. There are 16 residues in the CDR3. CDR3 sequence: CASSWWLGPGANVLTF. The CDR3 nucleotides are TGTGCCAGCAGCTGGTGGTTGGGGCCTGGGGCCAACGTCCTGACTTTC.

The chain joins TRBV7-9 to TRBJ1-6, with 7 bases that match TRBD1. This CDR3 contains 16 residues. Losses at the gene ends were 4 bases for V and 7 bases for J; bases not matched to a gene: 10. CDR1 is SEHNR and CDR2 is FQNEAQ in the germline V gene (reference sequence). The CDR3: CASSSTLTGVNSPLHF. The CDR3 bases are TGTGCCAGCAGCTCCACTCTTACAGGGGTAAATTCACCCCTCCACTTT.

This chain connects TRBV7-2 to TRBJ2-3; TRBD2 aligns across 10 bases. The CDR3 runs 15 residues. The germline CDR1 and CDR2 sequences are SGHTA and FQGNSA. Trimming at V came to 3 bases and at J to 3 bases, leaving 3 bases not matched to a gene. The CDR3 reads CASSFVAGGTDTQYF. CDR3 bases: TGTGCCAGCAGCTTCGTAGCGGGGGGTACAGATACGCAGTATTTT.

The V and J genes are TRBV6-6 and TRBJ1-1; the D gene is possibly TRBD1 (5 bases). CDR1 and CDR2 from the germline V gene are MNHNY and SVGAGI (reference sequence). The CDR3 spans 13 residues. V lost 2 bases, J lost 6 bases, and 10 bases lay in between. CDR3 loop: CASSYGGTAEAFF. The CDR3 nucleotides are TGTGCCAGCAGTTACGGAGGGACGGCTGAAGCTTTCTTT.

This chain uses TRBV5-1 with TRBJ2-5, with 7 bases fitting TRBD1. The CDR3 extends over 14 amino acids. Trimming at V came to 2 bases and at J to 5 bases, leaving 6 bases not matched to a gene. CDR1 and CDR2 (germline): SGHRS, YFSETQ. The CDR3: CASSLRDRAETQYF. The DNA of the CDR3 is TGCGCCAGCAGCTTAAGAGACAGGGCGGAGACCCAGTACTTC.

The V gene is TRBV13, the J gene TRBJ1-2; TRBD1 aligns across 7 bases. CDR1 is PRHDT and CDR2 is FYEKMQ in the germline V gene (reference sequence). J gave up 4 bases and V 5 bases, and 4 bases lay outside the gene matches. The CDR3 contains 13 residues. In DNA, the CDR3 is TGTGCCAGCAGCGGTCAGGGGGGCTATGGCTACACCTTC. Encoded protein: CASSGQGGYGYTF.

DNA for the CDR3: TGTGCCAGTAGGGAGAACAGGGGCAACTATGGCTACACCTTC. Residues: CASRENRGNYGYTF. The genes are TRBV19 and TRBJ1-2; 7 bases align to TRBD1. The CDR3 covers 14 residues. The germline CDR1 and CDR2 sequences are LNHDA and SQIVND (reference sequence). Trimming took 6 bases from V and 2 from J; bases not matched to a gene: 6.

The chain employs TRBV2 and TRBJ1-2; TRBD1 matches at 8 bases. The CDR3 has 13 amino acids. The V gene end was trimmed by 9 bases and the J gene end by 6 bases; junction bases not matched to a gene: 9. Germline V CDR1 and CDR2: SNHLY, FYNNEI. The CDR3 DNA reads as TGTGCCAGGGTGACAGGGGATCGCAATGGCTACACCTTC. The encoded protein is CARVTGDRNGYTF.

The rearrangement uses TRBV2 and TRBJ1-1; TRBD1 aligns across 7 bases. CDR3 length: 14 residues. V was pared by 5 bases and J by 0 bases, with 3 bases of the junction left unmatched. The V gene's germline CDR1 is SNHLY and CDR2 FYNNEI. CDR3 protein: CASSSGTVNTEAFF. Written as DNA, the CDR3 is TGTGCCAGCAGTTCCGGGACAGTGAACACTGAAGCTTTCTTT.

The chain recombines TRBV11-2 with TRBJ1-1, with a weak D call TRBD1 (6 bases). CDR3 length equals 16 residues. The V and J ends lost 3 bases and 0 bases respectively, with 14 bases between them. Germline CDR1 and CDR2: SGHAT and FQNNGV. This CDR3 is CASSFFGQTMNTEAFF. The CDR3 DNA sequence: TGTGCCAGCAGCTTTTTCGGACAGACCATGAACACTGAAGCTTTCTTT. The full variable domain, in which reference TRBV11-2 and TRBJ1-1 provide the parts outside the CDR3, is EAGVAQSPRYKIIEKRQSVAFWCNPISGHATLYWYQQILGQGPKLLIQFQNNGVVDDSQLPKDRFSAERLKGVDSTLKIQPAKLEDSAVYLCASSFFGQTMNTEAFFGQGTRLTVV.

V is TRBV5-1 and J is TRBJ2-2; tentatively, D is TRBD1 (5 bases). In germline, CDR1 is SGHRS, CDR2 YFSETQ. This CDR3 is built from 15 residues. Trimming removed 4 bases at V and 4 bases at J, with 14 bases between. CDR3 coding DNA: TGCGCCAGCAGCGGCAGGGAAGGGTCCACCGGGGAGCTGTTTTTT. The encoded protein is CASSGREGSTGELFF.

V and J are TRBV25-1 and TRBJ1-2; 9 bases align to TRBD1. V lost 5 bases and J lost 3; bases outside the gene matches: 13. The CDR3 loop spans 17 amino acids. The germline gives CDR1 MGHDK, CDR2 SYGVNS. The CDR3 protein is CASSSRGGQGLDYGYTF. The CDR3 nucleotides are TGTGCCAGCAGTTCCCGCGGGGGACAGGGCTTGGACTATGGCTACACCTTC.

The rearrangement links TRBV27 to TRBJ2-3; possible D gene TRBD1, 6 bases. CDR3 length: 15 residues. V was shortened by 9 bases and J by 0 bases, with 16 bases between the two germline ends. Germline loops: CDR1 MNHEY, CDR2 SMNVEV (reference sequence). The CDR3 DNA reads TGTGCCAGTGAAGGACAGTACCCTAGCACAGATACGCAGTATTTT. Protein product: CASEGQYPSTDTQYF.

The CDR3 nucleotides read TGTGCCAGCACCGGGTCTGCTAACTATGGCTACACCTTC. Protein product: CASTGSANYGYTF. The rearrangement joins TRBV2 to TRBJ1-2; no definite D call. V lost 7 bases, J lost 0 bases, and 9 bases lay in between. The CDR3 loop spans 13 amino acids. CDR1 and CDR2 (germline): SNHLY, FYNNEI.